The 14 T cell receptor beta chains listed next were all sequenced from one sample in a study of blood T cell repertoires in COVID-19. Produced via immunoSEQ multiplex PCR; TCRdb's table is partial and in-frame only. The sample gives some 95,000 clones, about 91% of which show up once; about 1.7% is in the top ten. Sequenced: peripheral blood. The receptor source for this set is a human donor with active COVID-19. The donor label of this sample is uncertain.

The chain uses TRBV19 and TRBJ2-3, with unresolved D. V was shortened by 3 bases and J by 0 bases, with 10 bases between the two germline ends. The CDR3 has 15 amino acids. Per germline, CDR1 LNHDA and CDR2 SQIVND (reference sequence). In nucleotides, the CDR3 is TGTGCCAGTAGTATCCAGCAGGCGAGCACAGATACGCAGTATTTT. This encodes CASSIQQASTDTQYF. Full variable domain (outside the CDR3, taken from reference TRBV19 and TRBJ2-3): DGGITQSPKYLFRKEGQNVTLSCEQNLNHDAMYWYRQDPGQGLRLIYYSQIVNDFQKGDIAEGYSVSREKKESFPLTVTSAQKNPTAFYLCASSIQQASTDTQYFGPGTRLTVL.

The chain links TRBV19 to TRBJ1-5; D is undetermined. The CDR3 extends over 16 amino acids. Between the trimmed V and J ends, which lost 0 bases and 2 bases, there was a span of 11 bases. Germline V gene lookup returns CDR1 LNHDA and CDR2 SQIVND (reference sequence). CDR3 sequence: CASSIDFGRGNQPQHF. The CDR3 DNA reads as TGTGCCAGTAGTATAGATTTCGGGCGGGGCAATCAGCCCCAGCATTTT.

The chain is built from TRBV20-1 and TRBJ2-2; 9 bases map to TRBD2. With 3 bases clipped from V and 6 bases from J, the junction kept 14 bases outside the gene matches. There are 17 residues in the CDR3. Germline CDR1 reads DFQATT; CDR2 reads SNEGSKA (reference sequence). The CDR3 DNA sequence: TGCAGTGCTAGTGACCCTCGGCGGGGGGGCTCACCCGGGGAGCTGTTTTTT. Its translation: CSASDPRRGGSPGELFF.

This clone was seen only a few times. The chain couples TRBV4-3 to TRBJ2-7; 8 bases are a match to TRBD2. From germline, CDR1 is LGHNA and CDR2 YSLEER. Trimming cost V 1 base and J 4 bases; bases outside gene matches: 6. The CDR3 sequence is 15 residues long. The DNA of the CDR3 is TGCGCCAGCAGCCAAGTCACGGGGGGGAGGTACGAGCAGTACTTC. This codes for CASSQVTGGRYEQYF.

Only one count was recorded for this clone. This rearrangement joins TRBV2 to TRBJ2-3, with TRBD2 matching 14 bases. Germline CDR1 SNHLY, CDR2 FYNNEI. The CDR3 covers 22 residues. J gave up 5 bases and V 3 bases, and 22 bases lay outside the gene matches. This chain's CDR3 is CASSEGLAGALEGGRLLDTQYF. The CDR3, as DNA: TGTGCCAGCAGTGAGGGACTAGCGGGGGCCTTAGAGGGGGGCCGCCTCTTAGATACGCAGTATTTT.

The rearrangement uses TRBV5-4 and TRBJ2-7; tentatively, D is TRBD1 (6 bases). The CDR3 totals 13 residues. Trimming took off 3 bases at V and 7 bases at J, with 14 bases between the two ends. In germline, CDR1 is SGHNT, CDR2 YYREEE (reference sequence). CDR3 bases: TGTGCCAGCAGCTCTGACGGTCAGGGGGAGCAGTACTTC. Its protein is CASSSDGQGEQYF.

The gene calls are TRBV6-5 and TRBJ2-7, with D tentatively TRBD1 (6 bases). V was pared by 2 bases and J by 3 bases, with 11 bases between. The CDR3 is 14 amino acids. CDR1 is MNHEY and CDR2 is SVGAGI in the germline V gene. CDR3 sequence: CASSYPGQHYEQYF. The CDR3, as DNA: TGTGCCAGCAGTTACCCCGGACAGCACTACGAGCAGTACTTC.

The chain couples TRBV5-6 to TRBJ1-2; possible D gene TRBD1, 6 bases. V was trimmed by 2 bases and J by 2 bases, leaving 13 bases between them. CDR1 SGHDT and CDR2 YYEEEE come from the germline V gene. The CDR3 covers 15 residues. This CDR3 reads CASSLRGYGNYGYTF. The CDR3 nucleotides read TGTGCCAGCAGCTTAAGGGGGTATGGAAACTATGGCTACACCTTC.

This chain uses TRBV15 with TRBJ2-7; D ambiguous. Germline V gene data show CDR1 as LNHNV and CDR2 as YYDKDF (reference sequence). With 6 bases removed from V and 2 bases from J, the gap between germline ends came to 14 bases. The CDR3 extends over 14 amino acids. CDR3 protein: CATRPVRRAYEQYF. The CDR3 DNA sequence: TGTGCCACCAGGCCTGTCAGGCGCGCCTACGAGCAGTACTTC.

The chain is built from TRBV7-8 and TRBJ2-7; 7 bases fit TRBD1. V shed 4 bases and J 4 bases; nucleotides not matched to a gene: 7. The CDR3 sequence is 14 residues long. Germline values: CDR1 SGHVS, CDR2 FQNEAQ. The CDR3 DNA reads TGTGCCAGCAGCTCAAAGACAGGGATATACGAGCAGTACTTC. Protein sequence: CASSSKTGIYEQYF.

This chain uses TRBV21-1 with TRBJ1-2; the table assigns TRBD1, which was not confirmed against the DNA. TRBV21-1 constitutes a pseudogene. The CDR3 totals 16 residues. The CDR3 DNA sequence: TGTGCCAGCAGCAACCGACAGGGTCGTTCTAACTATGGCTACACCTTC. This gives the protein CASSNRQGRSNYGYTF.

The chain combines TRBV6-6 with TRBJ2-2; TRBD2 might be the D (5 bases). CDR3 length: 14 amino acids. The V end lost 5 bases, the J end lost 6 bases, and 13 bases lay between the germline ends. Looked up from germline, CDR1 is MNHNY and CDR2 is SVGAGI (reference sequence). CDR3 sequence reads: CASSPLPGSGELFF. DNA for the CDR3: TGTGCCAGCAGTCCCCTCCCGGGGTCCGGGGAGCTGTTTTTT.

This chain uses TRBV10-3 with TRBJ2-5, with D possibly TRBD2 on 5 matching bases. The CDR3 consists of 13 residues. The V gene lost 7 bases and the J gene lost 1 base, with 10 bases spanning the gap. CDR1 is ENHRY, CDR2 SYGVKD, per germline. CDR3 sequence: CAITDEGQETQYF. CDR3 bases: TGTGCCATCACCGACGAGGGCCAAGAGACCCAGTACTTC.

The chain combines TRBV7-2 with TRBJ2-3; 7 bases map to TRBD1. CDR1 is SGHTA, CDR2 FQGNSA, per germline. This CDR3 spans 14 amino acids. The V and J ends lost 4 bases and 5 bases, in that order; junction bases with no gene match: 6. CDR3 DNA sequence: TGTGCCAGCAGCTACAGGGGTTCGGTAGATACGCAGTATTTT. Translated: CASSYRGSVDTQYF. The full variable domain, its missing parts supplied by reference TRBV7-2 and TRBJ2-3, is GAGVSQSPSNKVTEKGKDVELRCDPISGHTALYWYRQSLGQGLEFLIYFQGNSAPDKSGLPSDRFSAERTGGSVSTLTIQRTQQEDSAVYLCASSYRGSVDTQYFGPGTRLTVL.